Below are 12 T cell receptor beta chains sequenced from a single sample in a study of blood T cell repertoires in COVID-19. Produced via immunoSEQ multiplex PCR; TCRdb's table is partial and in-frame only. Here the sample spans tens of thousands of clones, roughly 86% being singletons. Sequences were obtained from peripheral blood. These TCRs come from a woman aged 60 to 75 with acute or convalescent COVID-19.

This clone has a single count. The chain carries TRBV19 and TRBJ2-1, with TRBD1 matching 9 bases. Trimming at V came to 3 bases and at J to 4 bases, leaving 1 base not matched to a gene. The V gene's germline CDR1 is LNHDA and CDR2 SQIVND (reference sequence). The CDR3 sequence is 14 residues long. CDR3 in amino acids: CASSIGQGYNEQFF. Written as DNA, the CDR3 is TGTGCCAGTAGTATTGGACAGGGGTACAATGAGCAGTTCTTC.

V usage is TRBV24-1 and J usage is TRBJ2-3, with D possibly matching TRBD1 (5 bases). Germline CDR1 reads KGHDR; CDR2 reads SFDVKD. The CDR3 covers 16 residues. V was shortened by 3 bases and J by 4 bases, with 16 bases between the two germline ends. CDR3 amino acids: CATSDTFDSSPDTQYF. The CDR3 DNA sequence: TGTGCCACCAGTGATACCTTCGACAGTTCACCAGATACGCAGTATTTT.

CDR3 coding DNA: TGTGCCAGCAGCAGCGGGTGGTCCTATGGCTACACCTTC. Encoded protein: CASSSGWSYGYTF. V gene TRBV6-5 combines with J gene TRBJ1-2; no clear D. Trimming removed 6 bases from V and 4 bases from J, with 12 bases in between. Germline values: CDR1 MNHEY, CDR2 SVGAGI. CDR3 length: 13 amino acids.

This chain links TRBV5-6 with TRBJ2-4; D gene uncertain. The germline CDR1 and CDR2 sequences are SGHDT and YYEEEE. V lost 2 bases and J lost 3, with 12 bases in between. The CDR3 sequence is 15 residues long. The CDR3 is CASSLASVVKNIQYF. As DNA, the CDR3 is TGTGCCAGCAGCTTAGCATCGGTAGTCAAAAACATTCAGTACTTC. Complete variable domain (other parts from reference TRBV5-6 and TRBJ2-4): DAGVTQSPTHLIKTRGQQVTLRCSPKSGHDTVSWYQQALGQGPQFIFQYYEEEERQRGNFPDRFSGHQFPNYSSELNVNALLLGDSALYLCASSLASVVKNIQYFGAGTRLSVL.

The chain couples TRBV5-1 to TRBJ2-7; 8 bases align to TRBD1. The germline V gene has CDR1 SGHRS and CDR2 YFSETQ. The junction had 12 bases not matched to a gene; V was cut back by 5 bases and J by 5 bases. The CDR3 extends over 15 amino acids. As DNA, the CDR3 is TGCGCCAGCAGGGTTACAGGGGGTAGAGCCAACGAGCAGTACTTC. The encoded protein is CASRVTGGRANEQYF. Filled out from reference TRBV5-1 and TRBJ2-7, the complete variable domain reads KAGVTQTPRYLIKTRGQQVTLSCSPISGHRSVSWYQQTPGQGLQFLFEYFSETQRNKGNFPGRFSGRQFSNSRSEMNVSTLELGDSALYLCASRVTGGRANEQYFGPGTRLTVT.

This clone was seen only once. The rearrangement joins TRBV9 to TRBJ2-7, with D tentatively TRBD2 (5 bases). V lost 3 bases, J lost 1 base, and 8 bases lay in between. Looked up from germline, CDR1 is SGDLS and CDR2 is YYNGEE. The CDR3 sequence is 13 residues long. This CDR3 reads CASSAGVSYEQYF. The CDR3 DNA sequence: TGTGCCAGCAGCGCCGGGGTGTCCTACGAGCAGTACTTC.

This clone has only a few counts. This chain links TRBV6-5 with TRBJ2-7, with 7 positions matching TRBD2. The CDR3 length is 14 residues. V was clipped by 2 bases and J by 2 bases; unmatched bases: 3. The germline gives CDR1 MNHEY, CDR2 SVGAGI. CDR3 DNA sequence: TGTGCCAGCAGTTACCCGGGACTACCCTACGAGCAGTACTTC. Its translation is CASSYPGLPYEQYF.

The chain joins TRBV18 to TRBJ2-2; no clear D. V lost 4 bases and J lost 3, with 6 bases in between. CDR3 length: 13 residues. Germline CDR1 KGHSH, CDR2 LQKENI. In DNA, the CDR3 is TGTGCCAGCTCACGTACGGACACCGGGGAGCTGTTTTTT. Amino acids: CASSRTDTGELFF.

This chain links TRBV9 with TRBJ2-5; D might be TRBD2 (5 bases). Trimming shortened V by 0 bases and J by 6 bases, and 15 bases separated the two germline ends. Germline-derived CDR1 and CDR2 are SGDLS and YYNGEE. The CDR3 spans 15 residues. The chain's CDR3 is CASSVDEGRGKTQYF. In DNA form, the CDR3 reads TGTGCCAGCAGCGTAGACGAGGGCCGGGGAAAGACCCAGTACTTC.

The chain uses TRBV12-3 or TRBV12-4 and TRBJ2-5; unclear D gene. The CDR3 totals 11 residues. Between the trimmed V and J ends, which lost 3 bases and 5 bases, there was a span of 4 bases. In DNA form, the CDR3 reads TGTGCCAGCAGTTTCGGTGAGACCCAGTACTTC. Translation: CASSFGETQYF.

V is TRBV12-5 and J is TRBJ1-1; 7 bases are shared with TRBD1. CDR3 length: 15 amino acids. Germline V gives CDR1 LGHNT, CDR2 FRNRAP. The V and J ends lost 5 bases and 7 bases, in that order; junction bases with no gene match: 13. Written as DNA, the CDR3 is TGTGCTAGTGGTCCATCCGACAGGGCTTGGATTGAAGCTTTCTTT. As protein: CASGPSDRAWIEAFF. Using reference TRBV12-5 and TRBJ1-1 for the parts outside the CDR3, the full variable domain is DARVTQTPRHKVTEMGQEVTMRCQPILGHNTVFWYRQTMMQGLELLAYFRNRAPLDDSGMPKDRFSAEMPDATLATLKIQPSEPRDSAVYFCASGPSDRAWIEAFFGQGTRLTVV.

This CDR3 reads CASSLLRDSSYEQYF. The DNA of the CDR3 is TGTGCCAGCAGCTTGCTCCGGGACAGCTCCTACGAGCAGTACTTC. The V gene is TRBV7-2, the J gene TRBJ2-7; 7 nucleotides agree with TRBD1. Germline V gene lookup returns CDR1 SGHTA and CDR2 FQGNSA. This CDR3 has 15 residues. With V trimmed by 3 bases and J by 0 bases, 5 bases remained unmatched.